The source of this T cell receptor beta chain is a study of early T cells in non-severe SARS-CoV-2 infection. Individual cDNA molecules each received unique molecular identifiers attached to them. One entry per CDR3 protein results from TCRdb running MiXCR on the 5' RACE reads. The repertoire holds more than 65,000 distinct CDR3 sequences, with roughly 4.9% as singletons. This clonotype appeared many times. The sample in question was whole blood, obtained at baseline. The clonotype was recovered from an adult who was a healthcare worker with PCR-confirmed SARS-CoV-2 infection or an uninfected control (not recorded which). The donor label of this sample is uncertain.

Written as DNA, the CDR3 is TGTGCCAGCAGCTTATTTGGGGCGCATCAGGTGACTGAAGCTTTCTTT. This sequence encodes CASSLFGAHQVTEAFF. The chain is built from TRBV11-2 and TRBJ1-1, with D possibly being TRBD1 (5 bases). The CDR3 runs to 16 residues. Germline assignment: CDR1 SGHAT and CDR2 FQNNGV. The V end lost 2 bases, the J end lost 5 bases, and 18 bases lay between the germline ends.